This T cell receptor (beta chain) derives from a study of shared clonotypes between healthy human individuals. Study-level findings and limits: Generally, naive subsets came out with larger estimated richness than memory subsets.

On this clone itself: Its antigen is unknown.

J lost 2 bases, V lost 4 bases, and 8 bases had no gene match. Germline V gene data show CDR1 as LGHNA and CDR2 as YNFKEQ. The CDR3 has 15 amino acids. In replicate PCRs of sorted subsets, about 200 ng DNA, approximately 30,000 T cell genomes, was used. Assay used: immunoSEQ multiplex PCR; TCRdb lists only in-frame clones, some missing. Of over a million clones listed, around three quarters are singletons. Donors had no recently reported acute infections or vaccinations and were HIV-negative. Among the donors, all were Caucasian adults who lived in Nashville, Tennessee. This sequence originates from a young man in good health. Some clones in this sample may be carry-over from other donors' samples. This sequence joins TRBV4-2 and TRBJ2-7; 7 bases are shared with TRBD1. Sequenced sample: memory CD4+ T cells from PBMCs. Regarding subset: CD45RA-negative fraction. The CDR3 here is CASSRQGGRAYEQYF. CDR3 DNA sequence: TGTGCCAGCAGCCGACAAGGGGGCAGAGCCTACGAGCAGTACTTC.